The sequence of this TCR beta chain was determined in a study of blood T cell repertoires in COVID-19. Study context: Specimens from acute and convalescent COVID-19 originated in the United States, Italy and Spain. Sample material is recorded as cDNA or gDNA derived from T cells, B-cell-depleted T cells, or PBMCs.

This CDR3 contains 13 residues. Germline loops: CDR1 WSHSY, CDR2 SAAADI. The junction had 1 base not matched to a gene; V was cut back by 2 bases and J by 4 bases. With respect to this clone: The same CDR3 can be traced to other DNA sequences in this sample.

Original data processing: It was from reference gene primer amplification that nucleated cell counts were estimated. The table came from immunoSEQ multiplex PCR; TCRdb's copy has only in-frame clones and leaves some out. Clonal size and the V and J genes are those of that table, whereas D and trimming came from the DNA. The table records about 97,000 clones, roughly 92% of them present only once. Followed longitudinally, the Seattle patients had been enrolled during active infection. Sample: peripheral blood. The rearrangement joins TRBV10-2 to TRBJ1-1, with 7 nucleotides matching TRBD1. The receptor comes from a woman in her fifties or sixties with COVID-19, enrolled during active disease. The DNA of the CDR3 is TGCGCCAGCAGTGAGGCAGGGGGCACTGAAGCTTTCTTT. It yields the protein CASSEAGGTEAFF.